Sequencing of this TCR beta chain was carried out in a study of blood T cell repertoires in COVID-19. The wider study: Whether acute or convalescent, the COVID-19 samples came from the United States, Italy and Spain.

Recruitment covered about 25 US areas and drew participants whose ages spanned roughly 18 to 100 years. In Cohort 3, a recovered donor had either two negative PCRs, clearance, or symptom resolution. Produced via immunoSEQ multiplex PCR; TCRdb's table is partial and in-frame only. The sample lists more than 250,000 clones; more than 85% were seen once. The TCR sequence derives from a woman aged 25 to 39 who had recovered from COVID-19. The specimen was PBMCs or T cells enriched from blood (not recorded which).

CDR3 coding DNA: TGTGCCAGCAGCCCAAGGACAGGGGGCGATGAAAAACTGTTTTTT. Protein sequence: CASSPRTGGDEKLFF. The J gene is TRBJ1-4, the V gene TRBV7-9; 11 bases align to TRBD1. Germline CDR1 and CDR2: SEHNR and FQNEAQ (reference sequence). The CDR3 runs to 15 residues. J was trimmed by 6 bases and V by 5 bases; bases with no gene match: 5.